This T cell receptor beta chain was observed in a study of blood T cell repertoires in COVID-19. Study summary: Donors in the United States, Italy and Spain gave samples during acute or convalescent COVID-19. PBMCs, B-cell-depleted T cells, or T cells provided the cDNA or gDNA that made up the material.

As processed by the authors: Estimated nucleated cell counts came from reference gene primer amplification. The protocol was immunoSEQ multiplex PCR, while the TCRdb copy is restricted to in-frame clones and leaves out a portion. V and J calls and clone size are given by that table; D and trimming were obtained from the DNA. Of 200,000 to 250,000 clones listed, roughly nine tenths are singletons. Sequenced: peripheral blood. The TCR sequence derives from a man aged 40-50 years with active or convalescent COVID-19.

The CDR3 DNA is TGTGCCAGCAGCGTAGGACAACGGGGGGGAAACACAGATACGCAGTATTTT. Translating gives CASSVGQRGGNTDTQYF. The V call is TRBV9, the J call TRBJ2-3; 8 nucleotides align to TRBD2. CDR3 size: 17 residues. CDR1 is SGDLS and CDR2 is YYNGEE in the germline V gene. Trimming removed 0 bases from V and 2 bases from J; junction bases left unmatched: 8.